The 10 T cell receptor beta chains below all came from one sample that was sequenced in a study of graft-versus-host responses after intestinal transplantation. Profiling relied on immunoSEQ multiplex PCR, and the TCRdb table lists in-frame clones only, not all of them. Among about 29,000 clones listed, 70% to 90% were seen once. The starting material was PBMCs, obtained roughly 68 weeks after intestinal transplantation. These receptors all come from a human patient who received an intestinal transplant, so some T cells may come from the graft donor.

This chain uses TRBV28 with TRBJ2-7; D is uncertain. Germline-derived CDR1 and CDR2 are MDHEN and SYDVKM. Trimming cost V 1 base and J 2 bases, with 9 bases left between them. This CDR3 region has 14 residues. CDR3 loop: CASSLYGRTYEQYF. CDR3 sequence (DNA): TGTGCCAGCAGTTTATACGGAAGAACCTACGAGCAGTACTTC.

J is TRBJ2-7 and V is TRBV7-9, with a possible D match to TRBD2 (5 bases). Germline values: CDR1 SEHNR, CDR2 FQNEAQ (reference sequence). This CDR3 is built from 14 residues. Trimming removed 8 bases from V and 3 bases from J, with 17 bases in between. CDR3 sequence: CASSHPGGNYEQYF. The CDR3 nucleotides read TGTGCCAGCTCTCACCCCGGAGGAAACTACGAGCAGTACTTC.

This clone occurred once. This rearrangement joins TRBV25-1 to TRBJ1-1, with 9 bases lining up with TRBD1. J lost 1 base, V lost 4 bases, and 4 bases had no gene match. Germline values: CDR1 MGHDK, CDR2 SYGVNS. This CDR3 is 15 amino acids long. The chain's CDR3 is CASSVTGGANTEAFF. CDR3 in DNA: TGTGCCAGCAGTGTTACAGGGGGCGCGAACACTGAAGCTTTCTTT.

V usage is TRBV11-2 and J usage is TRBJ2-2, with D hard to call. Germline values: CDR1 SGHAT, CDR2 FQNNGV. The CDR3 is made up of 14 amino acids. Trimming cost V 5 bases and J 6 bases, with 13 bases left between them. DNA of the CDR3: TGTGCCAGCAGCCCTGGGCTTGTTTCCGGGGAGCTGTTTTTT. Translation gives CASSPGLVSGELFF.

V is TRBV30 and J is TRBJ2-7; D is unclear. CDR3 size: 13 residues. CDR1 and CDR2 from the germline V gene are GTSNPN and SVGIG (reference sequence). The V gene lost 0 bases and the J gene lost 6 bases, with 12 bases spanning the gap. CDR3 coding DNA: TGTGCCTGGAGTGTAGAGTCGGGTGGCGAGCAGTACTTC. This codes for CAWSVESGGEQYF.

V and J are TRBV29-1 and TRBJ2-7, with D tentatively TRBD1 (5 bases). CDR1 is SQVTM and CDR2 is ANQGSEA in the germline V gene. The CDR3 has 12 residues. Deletions cut 5 bases from V and 3 bases from J, with 11 bases between. Written as DNA, the CDR3 is TGCAGCGTTCGACCCCAGGGCTACGAGCAGTACTTC. This codes for CSVRPQGYEQYF.

The gene calls are TRBV9 and TRBJ2-7; TRBD1 might be the D (5 bases). The V and J ends lost 0 bases and 2 bases respectively, with 9 bases between them. Looked up from germline, CDR1 is SGDLS and CDR2 is YYNGEE. CDR3 length equals 14 residues. The CDR3 coding sequence is TGTGCCAGCAGCGTAGACAGGAACACCTACGAGCAGTACTTC. Translating gives CASSVDRNTYEQYF.

CDR3 sequence (DNA): TGCGCCAGCAGCCAAGATCGGGGCGGCGCCGGAGATACGCAGTATTTT. The encoded protein is CASSQDRGGAGDTQYF. This sequence joins TRBV4-1 and TRBJ2-3; D tentatively reads TRBD1 or TRBD2 (5 bases each). V was shortened by 0 bases and J by 5 bases, with 15 bases between the two germline ends. There are 16 residues in the CDR3. Germline assignment: CDR1 MGHRA and CDR2 YSYEKL.

The V call is TRBV5-4, the J call TRBJ1-1; 9 positions match TRBD1. The CDR3 totals 13 residues. Trimming at V came to 4 bases and at J to 4 bases, leaving 2 bases not matched to a gene. Germline loops: CDR1 SGHNT, CDR2 YYREEE (reference sequence). DNA of the CDR3: TGTGCCAGCAGCCCGGGACAGGGCACTGAAGCTTTCTTT. As protein: CASSPGQGTEAFF. Combining the CDR3 with reference TRBV5-4 and TRBJ1-1 gives the whole variable domain ETGVTQSPTHLIKTRGQQVTLRCSSQSGHNTVSWYQQALGQGPQFIFQYYREEENGRGNFPPRFSGLQFPNYSSELNVNALELDDSALYLCASSPGQGTEAFFGQGTRLTVV.

The chain couples TRBV5-1 to TRBJ2-5; no reliable D call. The J call is in doubt because the DNA end fits TRBJ2-7 better. This CDR3 comprises 15 residues. Germline CDR1 reads SGHRS; CDR2 reads YFSETQ. The CDR3 loop reads CASSLYGGLTYEQYF. CDR3 sequence (DNA): TGCGCCAGCAGCTTATACGGCGGTCTAACCTACGAGCAGTACTTC.